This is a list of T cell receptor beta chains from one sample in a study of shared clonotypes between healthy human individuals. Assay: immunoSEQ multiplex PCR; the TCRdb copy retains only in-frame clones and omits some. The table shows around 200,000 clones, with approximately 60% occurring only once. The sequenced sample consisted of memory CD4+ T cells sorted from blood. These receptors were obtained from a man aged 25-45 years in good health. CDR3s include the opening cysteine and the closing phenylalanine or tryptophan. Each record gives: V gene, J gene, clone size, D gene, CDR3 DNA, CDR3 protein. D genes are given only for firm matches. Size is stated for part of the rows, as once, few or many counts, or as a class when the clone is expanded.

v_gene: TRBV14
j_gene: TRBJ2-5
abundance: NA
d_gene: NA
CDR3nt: TGTGCCAGCAGCCAAGCGATAGAACGCCAAGAGACCCAGTACTTC
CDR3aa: CASSQAIERQETQYF

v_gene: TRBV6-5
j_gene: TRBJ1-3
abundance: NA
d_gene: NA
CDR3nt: TGTGCCACCACATCCCGACAGGTCTATGGTACCATATATTTT
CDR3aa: CATTSRQVYGTIYF

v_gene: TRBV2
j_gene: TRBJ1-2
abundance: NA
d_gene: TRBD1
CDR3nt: TGTGCCAGCAGGGGACCGTACAGGGGAGGGTTAGGCTACACCTTC
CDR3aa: CASRGPYRGGLGYTF

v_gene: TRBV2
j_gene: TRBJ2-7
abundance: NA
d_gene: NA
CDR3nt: TGTGCCATCTCCCCTAGGGGACTCGACGAGCAGTACTTC
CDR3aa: CAISPRGLDEQYF

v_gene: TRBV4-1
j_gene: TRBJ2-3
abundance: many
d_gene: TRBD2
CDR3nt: TGCGCCAGCAGCCAGTCCGGACTAGCGGGGAACACAGATACGCAGTATTTT
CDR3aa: CASSQSGLAGNTDTQYF

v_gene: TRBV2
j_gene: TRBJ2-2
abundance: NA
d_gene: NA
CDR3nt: TGTGCCAGCAGTGATATAGGGGGTCGGAACACCGGGGAGCTGTTTTTT
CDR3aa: CASSDIGGRNTGELFF

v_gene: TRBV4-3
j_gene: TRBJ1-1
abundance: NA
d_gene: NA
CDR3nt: TGCGCCAGCAGCCAAGAGGGAGGGTACACTGAAGCTTTCTTT
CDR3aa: CASSQEGGYTEAFF

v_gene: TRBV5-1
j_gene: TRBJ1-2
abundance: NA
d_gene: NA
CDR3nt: TGCGCCAGCAGCCCAAGCCCCCAGAATGGCTACACCTTC
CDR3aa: CASSPSPQNGYTF

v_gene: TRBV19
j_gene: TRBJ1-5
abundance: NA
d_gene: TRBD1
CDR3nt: TGTGCCAGTAGTCTAGGGACAGTTTATCAGCCCCAGCATTTT
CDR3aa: CASSLGTVYQPQHF

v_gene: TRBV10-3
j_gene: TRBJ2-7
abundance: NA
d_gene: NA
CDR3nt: TGTGCCATCGACGGGAAGAGCTCCTACGAGCAGTACTTC
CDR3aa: CAIDGKSSYEQYF

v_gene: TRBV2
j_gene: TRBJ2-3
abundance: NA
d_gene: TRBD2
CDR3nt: TGTGCCAGCAGTGCGCGGCTAGCGGGGACGAGCACAGATACGCAGTATTTT
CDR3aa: CASSARLAGTSTDTQYF

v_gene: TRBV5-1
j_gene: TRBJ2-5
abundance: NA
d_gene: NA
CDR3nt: TGCGCCAGCAGCTTCGGAGGGGTGGGTGAGACCCAGTACTTC
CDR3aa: CASSFGGVGETQYF

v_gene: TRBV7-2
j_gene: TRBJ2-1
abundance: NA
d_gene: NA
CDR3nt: TGTGCCAGCAGCTTAGGGGCGTACTACAATGAGCAGTTCTTC
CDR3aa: CASSLGAYYNEQFF

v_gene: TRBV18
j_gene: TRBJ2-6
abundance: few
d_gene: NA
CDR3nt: TGTGCCAGCTCACACAGGGTCCCTGGGGCCAACGTCCTGACTTTC
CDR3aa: CASSHRVPGANVLTF

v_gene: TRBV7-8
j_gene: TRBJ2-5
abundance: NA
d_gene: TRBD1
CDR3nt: TGTGCCAGCAGCAAAAGGACAGGGAGTCAGACCCAGTACTTC
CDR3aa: CASSKRTGSQTQYF

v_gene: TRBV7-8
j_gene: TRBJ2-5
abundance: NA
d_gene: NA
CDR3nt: TGTGCCAGTACAATAGGGGGAGAGACCCAGTACTTC
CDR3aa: CASTIGGETQYF

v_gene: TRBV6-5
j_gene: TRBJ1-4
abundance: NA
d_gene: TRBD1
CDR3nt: TGTGCCAGCAGTTCCGCGGGACAGGGGGCTGAAAAACTGTTTTTT
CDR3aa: CASSSAGQGAEKLFF

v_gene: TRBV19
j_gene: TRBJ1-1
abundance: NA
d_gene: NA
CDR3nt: TGTGCCAGTAGTGGGGGATGGGGGACTGAAGCTTTCTTT
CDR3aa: CASSGGWGTEAFF

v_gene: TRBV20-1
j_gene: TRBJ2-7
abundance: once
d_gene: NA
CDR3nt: TGCAGTGCTATGGGGGACTACGAGCAGTACTTC
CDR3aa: CSAMGDYEQYF

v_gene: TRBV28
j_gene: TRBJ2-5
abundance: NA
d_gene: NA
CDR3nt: TGTGCCAGCACCAACAGGGTACAAGAGACCCAGTACTTC
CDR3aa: CASTNRVQETQYF

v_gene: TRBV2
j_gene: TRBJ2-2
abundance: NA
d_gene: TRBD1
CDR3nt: TGTGCCATCAGACAGGGGTCGGCGAACACCGGGGAGCTGTTTTTT
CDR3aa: CAIRQGSANTGELFF

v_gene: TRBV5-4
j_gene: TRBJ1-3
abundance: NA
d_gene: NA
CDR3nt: TGTGCCAGCAGCTTTTCAGGGGTAAACACCATATATTTT
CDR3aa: CASSFSGVNTIYF

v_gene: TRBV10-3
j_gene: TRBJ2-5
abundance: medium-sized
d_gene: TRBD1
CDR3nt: TGTGCCATCAGTGAAGGGGGCGAACAAGAGACCCAGTACTTC
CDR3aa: CAISEGGEQETQYF

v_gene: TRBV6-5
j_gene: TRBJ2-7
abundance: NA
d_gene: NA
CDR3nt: TGTGCCAGCAGTACCACTACGAAGGACTACGAGCAGTACTTC
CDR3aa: CASSTTTKDYEQYF

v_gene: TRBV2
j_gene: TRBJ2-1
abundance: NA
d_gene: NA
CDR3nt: TGTGCCAGCAGCTCGCGACTTTCCAATGAGCAGTTCTTC
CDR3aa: CASSSRLSNEQFF

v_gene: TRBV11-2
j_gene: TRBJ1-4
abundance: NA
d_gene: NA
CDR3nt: TGTGCCAGCAGCCGGCTGGGACCTAATGAAAAACTGTTTTTT
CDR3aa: CASSRLGPNEKLFF

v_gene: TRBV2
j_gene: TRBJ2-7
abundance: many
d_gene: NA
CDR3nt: TGTGCCAGCAGTCTAGGGGGGGAGGTCATCGAGCAGTACTTC
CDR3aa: CASSLGGEVIEQYF

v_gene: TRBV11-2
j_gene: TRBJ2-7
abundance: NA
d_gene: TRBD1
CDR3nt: TGTGCCAGCAGCTTATACAGGGGCTCCTACGAGCAGTACTTC
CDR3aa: CASSLYRGSYEQYF

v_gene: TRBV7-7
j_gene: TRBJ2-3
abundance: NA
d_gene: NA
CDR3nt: TGTGCTAGCAGCTTGACTGATCGGCCGACAGATACGCAGTATTTT
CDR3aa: CASSLTDRPTDTQYF

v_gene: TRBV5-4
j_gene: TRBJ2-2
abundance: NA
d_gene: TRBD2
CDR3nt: TGTGCCAGCAGAGCTAGCGGGAGGGTAGCGAACACCGGGGAGCTGTTTTTT
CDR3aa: CASRASGRVANTGELFF

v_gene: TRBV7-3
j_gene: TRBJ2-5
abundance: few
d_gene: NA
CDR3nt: TGTGCCAGCAGCTTAGGGGGTTCCCAAGAGACCCAGTACTTC
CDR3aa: CASSLGGSQETQYF

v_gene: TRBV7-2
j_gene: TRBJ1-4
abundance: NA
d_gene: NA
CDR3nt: TGTGCCAGCAGCTTATATGGGGACTGGGAAAAACTGTTTTTT
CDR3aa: CASSLYGDWEKLFF

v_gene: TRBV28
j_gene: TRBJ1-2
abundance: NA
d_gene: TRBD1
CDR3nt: TGTGCCAGCAGACCAGGGGGCGCGTATGGCTACACCTTC
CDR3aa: CASRPGGAYGYTF

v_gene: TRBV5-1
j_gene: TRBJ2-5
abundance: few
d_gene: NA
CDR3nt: TGCGCCAGCAGCTTGGCAGGGGAGACCCAGTACTTC
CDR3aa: CASSLAGETQYF

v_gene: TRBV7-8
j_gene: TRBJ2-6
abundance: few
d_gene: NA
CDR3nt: TGTGCCAGCAGCTTATTTACACGGTTCGCTGGGGCCAACGTCCTGACTTTC
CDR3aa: CASSLFTRFAGANVLTF

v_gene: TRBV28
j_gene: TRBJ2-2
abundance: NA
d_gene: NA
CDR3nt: TGTGCCAGCAGTTTGCGACCGTACACCGGGGAGCTGTTTTTT
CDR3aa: CASSLRPYTGELFF

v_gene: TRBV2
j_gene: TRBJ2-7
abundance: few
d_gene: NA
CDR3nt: TGTGCCAGCAGTGACAACTCCGCTTACGAGCAGTACTTC
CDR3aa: CASSDNSAYEQYF

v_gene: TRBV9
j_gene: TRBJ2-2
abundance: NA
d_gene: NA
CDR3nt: TGTGCCAGCAGCCCCTTCGGGACCGGGGAGCTGTTTTTT
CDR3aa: CASSPFGTGELFF

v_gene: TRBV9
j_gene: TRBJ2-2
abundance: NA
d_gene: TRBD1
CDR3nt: TGTGCCAGCAGCCGACAGGGGGCCGGGGAGCTGTTTTTT
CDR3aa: CASSRQGAGELFF

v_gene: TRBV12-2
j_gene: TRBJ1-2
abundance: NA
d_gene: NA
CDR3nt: TGTGCAAGTCTCGATAGGAACAGGGGGCTAGCTTGGGGCTACACCTTC
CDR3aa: CASLDRNRGLAWGYTF